This T cell receptor beta chain was observed in a study of control samples from healthy donors and cancer patients. Generated by immunoSEQ multiplex PCR, the TCRdb table keeps only in-frame clones and is missing some. Of 100,000 to 150,000 clones detected, 80% to 95% appear once; the ten largest clones hold 5.5% to 7%. V was pared by 6 bases and J by 1 base, with 4 bases of the junction left unmatched. Germline CDR1 is SNHLY and CDR2 is FYNNEI. The CDR3 runs 14 residues. Input material: blood. The receptor was derived from a man younger than 30 in good health. The chain combines TRBV2 with TRBJ2-7; 9 bases fit TRBD1. The CDR3: CASRQGALSYEQYF. CDR3 in DNA: TGTGCCAGCAGACAGGGGGCACTTTCCTACGAGCAGTACTTC.